Sequencing of this T cell receptor beta chain was carried out in a study of blood T cells in healthy people across ages. Per germline, CDR1 GTSNPN and CDR2 SVGIG (reference sequence). V shed 3 bases and J shed 5 bases, with 16 bases lying between them. The CDR3 has 15 amino acids. There are a few counts of this clonotype. The donors, aged 6 to 90, were healthy Caucasians from Russia. The authors ran a second PCR of 7 to 11 cycles using a sample-barcoded 5' primer and a J-beta primer mix. MiXCR was run by TCRdb on the 5' RACE reads, yielding one entry per CDR3 protein. Of about 650,000 distinct CDR3 sequences listed, approximately 31% were seen once; the top ten hold approximately 15%.

The sequencing sample was made of blood. This receptor was obtained from a woman of 80 years or more in good health. The chain couples TRBV30 to TRBJ1-4; D is unresolved. The CDR3 loop is CAWSPMGGRNEKLFF. The CDR3 nucleotides are TGTGCCTGGAGCCCTATGGGAGGGAGGAATGAAAAACTGTTTTTT.